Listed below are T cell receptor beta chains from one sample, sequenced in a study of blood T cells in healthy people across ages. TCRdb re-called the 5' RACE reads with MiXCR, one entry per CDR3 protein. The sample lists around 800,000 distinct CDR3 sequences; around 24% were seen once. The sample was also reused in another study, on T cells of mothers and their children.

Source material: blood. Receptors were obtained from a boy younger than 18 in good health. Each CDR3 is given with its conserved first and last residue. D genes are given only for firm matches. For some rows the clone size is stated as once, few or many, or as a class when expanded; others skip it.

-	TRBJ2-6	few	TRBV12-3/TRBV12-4	TGTGCCAGCAGCCCCAGGTTCTCTGGGGCCAACGTCCTGACTTTC	CASSPRFSGANVLTF
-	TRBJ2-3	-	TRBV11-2	TGTGCCAGCAGCTTATATTCCCCCGGCCCTGAGGCAGATACGCAGTATTTT	CASSLYSPGPEADTQYF
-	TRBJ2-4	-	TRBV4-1	TGCGCCAGCAGCCAAGATCAGAGAGACCGAAAAAACATTCAGTACTTC	CASSQDQRDRKNIQYF
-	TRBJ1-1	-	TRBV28	TGTGCCAGCAGTACTCCCACTGAAGCTTTCTTT	CASSTPTEAFF
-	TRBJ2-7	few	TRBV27	TGTGCCAGCAGTTACCGACAAGGCACCTACGAGCAGTACTTC	CASSYRQGTYEQYF
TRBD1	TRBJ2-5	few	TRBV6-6	TGTGCCAGCAGGCGGACAGGGACGGGAATAGGAGAGACCCAGTACTTC	CASRRTGTGIGETQYF
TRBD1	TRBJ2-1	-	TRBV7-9	TGTGCCAGCATCCACCAGGACAGGGGGTCTTACAATGAGCAGTTCTTC	CASIHQDRGSYNEQFF
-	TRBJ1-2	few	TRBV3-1	TGTGCCAGCAGGCGAGCGGGCAGCCCACCATCCTATGGCTACACCTTC	CASRRAGSPPSYGYTF
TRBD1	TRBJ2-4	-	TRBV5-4	TGTGCCAGCAGCTTTCGACAGGGTCTAGCCAAAAACATTCAGTACTTC	CASSFRQGLAKNIQYF
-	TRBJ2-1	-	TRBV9	TGTGCCAGCAGCGACTCGGGATCCTACAATGAGCAGTTCTTC	CASSDSGSYNEQFF
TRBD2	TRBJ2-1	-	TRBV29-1	TGCAGCGTTGCGGGGGGGCATTACAATGAGCAGTTCTTC	CSVAGGHYNEQFF
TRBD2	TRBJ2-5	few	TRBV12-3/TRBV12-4	TGTGCCAGCAGGCGACGGGGGGGCCAGGAGACCCAGTACTTC	CASRRRGGQETQYF
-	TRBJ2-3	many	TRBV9	TGTGCCAGCAGCTCCACCGGGACTCGGTCCACAGATACGCAGTATTTT	CASSSTGTRSTDTQYF
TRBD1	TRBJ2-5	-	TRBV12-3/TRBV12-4	TGTGCCAGCAGTGCGACAGGGGGGGCCGGAGAGACCCAGTACTTC	CASSATGGAGETQYF
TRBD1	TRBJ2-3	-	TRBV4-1	TGCGCCAGCAGCCTGGGACAGGGTGGGCCAGATACGCAGTATTTT	CASSLGQGGPDTQYF
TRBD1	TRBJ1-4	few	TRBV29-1	TGCAGCGCCTCCGGGACAGGGGAAGTAAAACTGTTTTTT	CSASGTGEVKLFF
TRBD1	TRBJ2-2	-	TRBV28	TGTGCCAGCGGTACAGGGGTCACCGGGGAGCTGTTTTTT	CASGTGVTGELFF
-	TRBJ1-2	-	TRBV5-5	TGTGCCAGCAGCTTGGACAGGGACCTGTTCTATGGCTACACCTTC	CASSLDRDLFYGYTF
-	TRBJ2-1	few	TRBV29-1	TGCAGCGCTCCGCCCGGGGGCAATGAGCAGTTCTTC	CSAPPGGNEQFF
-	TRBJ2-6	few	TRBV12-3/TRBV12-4	TGTGCCAGCAGTTTAGCCTTCAGGGGGGGTGGGGCCAACGTCCTGACTTTC	CASSLAFRGGGANVLTF
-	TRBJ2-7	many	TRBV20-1	TGCAGTGCTAGGGGCCTGGGGGCCCCCTACGAGCAGTACTTC	CSARGLGAPYEQYF
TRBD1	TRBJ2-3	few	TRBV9	TGTGCCAGCAGCGTCGGGACAGCAACAGGTACGCAGTATTTT	CASSVGTATGTQYF
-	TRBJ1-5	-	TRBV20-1	TGCAGTGCTAGTCCCGGTGAGAACAATCAGCCCCAGCATTTT	CSASPGENNQPQHF
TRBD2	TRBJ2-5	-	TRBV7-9	TGTGCCAGCAGCCCAGGAGGTAGCGGGGGGAAAGAGACCCAGTACTTC	CASSPGGSGGKETQYF
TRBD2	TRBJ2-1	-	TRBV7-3	TGTGCCAGCAGCTTAATGGGAGCGGGGGGTAGCTACAATGAGCAGTTCTTC	CASSLMGAGGSYNEQFF
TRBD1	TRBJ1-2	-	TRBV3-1	TGTGCCAGCAGCCAGGCAGGGGGTACAGCCTATGGCTACACCTTC	CASSQAGGTAYGYTF
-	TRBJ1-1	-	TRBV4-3	TGCGCCAGCAGCCGTGGACTCTTTGGGGACACTGAAGCTTTCTTT	CASSRGLFGDTEAFF
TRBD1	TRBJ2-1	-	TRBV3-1	TGTGCCAGCAGCCAAGACCGGGACAGGGAGTTCCGGGAGCAGTTCTTC	CASSQDRDREFREQFF
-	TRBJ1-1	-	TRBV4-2	TGTGCCAGCAGCCAAACGACCATTGGGGGGACTGAAGCTTTCTTT	CASSQTTIGGTEAFF
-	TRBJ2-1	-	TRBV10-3	TGTGCCATCACCCCTGGCAGGGGAAATGAGCAGTTCTTC	CAITPGRGNEQFF
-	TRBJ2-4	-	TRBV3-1	TGTGCCAGCAGCCAAGATACACGTCCGAGGACCAAAAACATTCAGTACTTC	CASSQDTRPRTKNIQYF
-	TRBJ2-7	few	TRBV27	TGTGCCAGCAGTACCGCCGGGACGGAATCCTACGAGCAGTACTTC	CASSTAGTESYEQYF
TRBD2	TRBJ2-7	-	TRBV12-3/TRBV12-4	TGTGCCAGCAGCCCCCCGGGGGGGGAGTTCGAGCAGTACTTC	CASSPPGGEFEQYF
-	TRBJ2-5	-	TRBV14	TGTGCCAGCAGCCAAGATCCGACGGCTTGGTACCAAGAGACCCAGTACTTC	CASSQDPTAWYQETQYF
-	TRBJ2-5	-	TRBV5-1	TGCGCCAGCAACCTCGGGACTCCAATGGGAGAGACCCAGTACTTC	CASNLGTPMGETQYF
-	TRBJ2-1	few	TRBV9	TGTGCCAGCAGCGCCAGCTTCGGGGCCACCTACAATGAGCAGTTCTTC	CASSASFGATYNEQFF
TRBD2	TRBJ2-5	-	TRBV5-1	TGCGCCAGCAGCTTGGCCGGGCGGGGGACAGAGACCCAGTACTTC	CASSLAGRGTETQYF
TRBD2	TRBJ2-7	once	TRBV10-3	TGTGCCATCGGGAGCGGGGCGGGGACCTACGAGCAGTACTTC	CAIGSGAGTYEQYF
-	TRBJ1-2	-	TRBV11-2	TGTGCCAGCAGCTTACGGAGACCTAACTATGGCTACACCTTC	CASSLRRPNYGYTF
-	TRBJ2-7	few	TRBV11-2	TGCGCCAGCAGCTTAGAAGCGCTACCGGCTTGGGAGCAGTACTTC	CASSLEALPAWEQYF
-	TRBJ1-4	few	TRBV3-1	TGTGCCAGCAGCCAAGAAAGGAGGGTGGCGAAACTGTTTTTT	CASSQERRVAKLFF
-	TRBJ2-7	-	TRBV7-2	TGTGCCAGCAGCCCAAACAGGGTCGCCTACGAGCAGTACTTC	CASSPNRVAYEQYF
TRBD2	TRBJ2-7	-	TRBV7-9	TGTGCCAGCAGCTCCGGGACTAGCGGGGTTAATCCCTACGAGCAGTACTTC	CASSSGTSGVNPYEQYF
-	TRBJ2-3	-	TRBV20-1	TGCAGTGCTAGAGCATTAGCTAGCACAGATACGCAGTATTTT	CSARALASTDTQYF
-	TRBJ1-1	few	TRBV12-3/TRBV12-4	TGTGCCAGCAGTTCAGCGCTAACGGGGGACTTGAACACTGAAGCTTTCTTT	CASSSALTGDLNTEAFF